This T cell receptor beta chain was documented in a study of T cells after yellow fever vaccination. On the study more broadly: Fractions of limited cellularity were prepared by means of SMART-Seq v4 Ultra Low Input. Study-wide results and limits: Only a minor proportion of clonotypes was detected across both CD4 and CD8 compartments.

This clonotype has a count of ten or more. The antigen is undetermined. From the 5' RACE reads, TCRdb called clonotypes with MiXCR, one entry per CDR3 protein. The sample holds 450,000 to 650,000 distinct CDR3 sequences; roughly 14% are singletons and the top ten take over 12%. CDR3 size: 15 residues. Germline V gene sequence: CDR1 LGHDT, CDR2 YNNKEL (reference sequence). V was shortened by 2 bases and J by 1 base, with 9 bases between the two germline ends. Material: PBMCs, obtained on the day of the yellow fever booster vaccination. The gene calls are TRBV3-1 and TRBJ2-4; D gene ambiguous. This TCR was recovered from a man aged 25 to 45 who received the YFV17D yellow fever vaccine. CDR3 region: CASSQSALAKNIQYF. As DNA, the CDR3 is TGTGCCAGCAGCCAAAGTGCCCTCGCCAAAAACATTCAGTACTTC.